The clone carrying this TCR beta chain was counted many times. TCRdb passed the 5' RACE reads through MiXCR, listing each CDR3 protein once. The data show roughly 350,000 distinct CDR3 sequences, around a fifth seen once. This sample was included in a study of T-cell memory formation after mild COVID-19. After removal of 3 bases from V and 5 bases from J, the junction contained 6 bases not matched to a gene. This CDR3 is 14 amino acids long. Germline V CDR1 and CDR2: DFQATT, SNEGSKA (reference sequence). This rearrangement joins TRBV20-1 to TRBJ2-1; TRBD2 matches at 8 bases. The sequenced material came from PBMCs or a T cell subset sorted from them (not recorded which). The sequence was collected from an adult woman who had mild COVID-19 (a few samples of this study predate the infection). Cell type and time point are not known. The CDR3 DNA reads as TGCAGTGCTAGGGTAGCGGGGTCTGACAATGAGCAGTTCTTC. This encodes CSARVAGSDNEQFF.